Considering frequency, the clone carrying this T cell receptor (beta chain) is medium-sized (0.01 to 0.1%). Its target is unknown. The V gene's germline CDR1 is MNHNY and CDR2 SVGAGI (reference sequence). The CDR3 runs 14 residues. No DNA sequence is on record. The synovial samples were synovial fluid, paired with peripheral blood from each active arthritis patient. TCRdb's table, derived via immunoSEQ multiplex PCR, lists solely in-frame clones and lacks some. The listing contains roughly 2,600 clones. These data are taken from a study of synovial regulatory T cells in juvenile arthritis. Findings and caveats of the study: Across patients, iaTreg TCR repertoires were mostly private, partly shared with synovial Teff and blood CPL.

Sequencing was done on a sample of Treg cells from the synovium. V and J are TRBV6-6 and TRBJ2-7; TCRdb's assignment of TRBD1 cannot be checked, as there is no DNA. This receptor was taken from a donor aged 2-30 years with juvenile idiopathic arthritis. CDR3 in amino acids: CASRMDRAPYEQYF.